This T cell receptor (beta chain) was captured by sequencing in a study of blood T cell repertoires in COVID-19. Study-level information: Spain, Italy and the United States supplied samples that represented acute and convalescent COVID-19. Sample material is recorded as cDNA or gDNA derived from T cells, B-cell-depleted T cells, or PBMCs.

Germline CDR1 and CDR2: MNHEY and SMNVEV (reference sequence). J was trimmed by 1 base and V by 2 bases; bases with no gene match: 6. CDR3 length equals 16 residues. Study processing details: Estimation of nucleated cell counts was performed using reference gene primer amplification. The protocol was immunoSEQ multiplex PCR, while the TCRdb copy is restricted to in-frame clones and leaves out a portion. The D gene and trimming were derived from the DNA, and the V and J assignments and clone size from that table. The table includes tens of thousands of clones, 75% to 95% detected once. This receptor was obtained from a man aged 45 to 65 with acute or convalescent COVID-19. Input material: peripheral blood. The V and J genes are TRBV27 and TRBJ2-7; 9 bases match TRBD1. The CDR3 region is CASSLPGQGNSYEQYF. In DNA form, the CDR3 reads TGTGCCAGCAGTTTACCCGGACAGGGGAATTCCTACGAGCAGTACTTC.